The rows below give T cell receptor beta chains drawn from one sample of a study of shared clonotypes between healthy human individuals. Only in-frame clones appear in the TCRdb table, and some are missing; sequencing was by immunoSEQ multiplex PCR. Among more than 2,000,000 clones listed, roughly 92% were seen once. The specimen was naive CD4+ T cells sorted from blood. These receptors originate from a man in his late teens or twenties in good health. CDR3s include the opening cysteine and the closing phenylalanine or tryptophan. A D gene is named only where the DNA matches it firmly. Clone size is shown for a subset of rows, as once, few, many or a class of expanded clone.

d_call: TRBD1; j_call: TRBJ1-5; clone_size: once; v_call: TRBV19; cdr3_aa: CASSIDGTVSNQPQHF; cdr3_nt: TGTGCCAGTAGTATAGACGGGACAGTTAGCAATCAGCCCCAGCATTTT
d_call: -; j_call: TRBJ1-3; clone_size: -; v_call: TRBV19; cdr3_aa: CASPGPRGNTIYF; cdr3_nt: TGTGCCAGCCCGGGACCGCGTGGAAACACCATATATTTT
d_call: TRBD1; j_call: TRBJ2-7; clone_size: -; v_call: TRBV18; cdr3_aa: CASSPRQGPYEQYF; cdr3_nt: TGTGCCAGCTCACCGCGACAGGGTCCCTACGAGCAGTACTTC
d_call: -; j_call: TRBJ1-3; clone_size: -; v_call: TRBV10-1; cdr3_aa: CASSESPGAGNTIYF; cdr3_nt: TGCGCCAGCAGTGAGTCTCCAGGGGCTGGAAACACCATATATTTT
d_call: -; j_call: TRBJ1-1; clone_size: -; v_call: TRBV19; cdr3_aa: CASSIGGGGEAFF; cdr3_nt: TGTGCCAGTAGTATAGGAGGTGGAGGTGAAGCTTTCTTT
d_call: -; j_call: TRBJ2-4; clone_size: -; v_call: TRBV12-2; cdr3_aa: CATLDRGKRAKNIQYF; cdr3_nt: TGTGCAACCTTGGACAGGGGCAAGAGAGCCAAAAACATTCAGTACTTC
d_call: TRBD2; j_call: TRBJ2-4; clone_size: -; v_call: TRBV4-1; cdr3_aa: CASSEREIPRDIQYF; cdr3_nt: TGCGCCAGCAGCGAGCGGGAGATACCCAGGGACATTCAGTACTTC
d_call: -; j_call: TRBJ2-5; clone_size: -; v_call: TRBV18; cdr3_aa: CASSPWENKETQYF; cdr3_nt: TGTGCCAGCTCACCATGGGAGAATAAGGAGACCCAGTACTTC
d_call: -; j_call: TRBJ2-3; clone_size: -; v_call: TRBV10-2; cdr3_aa: CASSEPSLSTDTQYF; cdr3_nt: TGCGCCAGCAGTGAACCTAGCCTTAGCACAGATACGCAGTATTTT
d_call: TRBD1; j_call: TRBJ1-2; clone_size: -; v_call: TRBV9; cdr3_aa: CASSPGQGGYGYTF; cdr3_nt: TGTGCCAGCAGCCCGGGACAGGGTGGCTATGGCTACACCTTC
d_call: TRBD1; j_call: TRBJ2-7; clone_size: -; v_call: TRBV4-3; cdr3_aa: CASSRTPGTEYEQYF; cdr3_nt: TGCGCCAGCAGCCGTACACCCGGGACAGAGTACGAGCAGTACTTC
d_call: -; j_call: TRBJ1-4; clone_size: -; v_call: TRBV2; cdr3_aa: CASRLTGFSEKLFF; cdr3_nt: TGTGCCAGCAGACTGACAGGCTTCAGTGAAAAACTGTTTTTT
d_call: TRBD1; j_call: TRBJ2-7; clone_size: few; v_call: TRBV6-1; cdr3_aa: CASREGTASISYEQYF; cdr3_nt: TGTGCCAGCAGGGAAGGGACAGCTTCGATCTCCTACGAGCAGTACTTC
d_call: TRBD1; j_call: TRBJ1-1; clone_size: once; v_call: TRBV6-1; cdr3_aa: CASPGDRAPTEAFF; cdr3_nt: TGTGCCAGCCCCGGGGACAGGGCTCCCACTGAAGCTTTCTTT